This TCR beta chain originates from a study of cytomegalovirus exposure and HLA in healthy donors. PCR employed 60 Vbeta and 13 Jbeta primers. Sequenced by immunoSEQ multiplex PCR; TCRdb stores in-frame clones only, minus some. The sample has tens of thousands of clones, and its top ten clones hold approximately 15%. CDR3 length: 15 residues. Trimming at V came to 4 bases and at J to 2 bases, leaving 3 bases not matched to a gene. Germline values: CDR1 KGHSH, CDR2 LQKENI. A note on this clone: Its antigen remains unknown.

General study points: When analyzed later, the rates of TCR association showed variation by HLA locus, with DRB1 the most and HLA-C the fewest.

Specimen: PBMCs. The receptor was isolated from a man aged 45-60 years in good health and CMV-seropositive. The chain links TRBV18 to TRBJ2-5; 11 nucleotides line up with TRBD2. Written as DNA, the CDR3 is TGTGCCAGCTCACTCGGACTAGCGGGTCAAGAGACCCAGTACTTC. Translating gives CASSLGLAGQETQYF.